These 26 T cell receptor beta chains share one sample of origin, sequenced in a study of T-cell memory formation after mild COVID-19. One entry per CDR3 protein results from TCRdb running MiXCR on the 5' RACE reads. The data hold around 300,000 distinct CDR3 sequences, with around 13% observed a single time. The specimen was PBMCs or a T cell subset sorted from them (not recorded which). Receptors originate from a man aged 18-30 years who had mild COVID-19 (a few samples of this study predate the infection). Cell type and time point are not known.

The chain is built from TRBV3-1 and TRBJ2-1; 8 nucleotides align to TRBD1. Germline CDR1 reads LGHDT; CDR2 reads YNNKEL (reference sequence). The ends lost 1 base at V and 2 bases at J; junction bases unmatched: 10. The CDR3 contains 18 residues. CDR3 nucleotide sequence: TGTGCCAGCAGCCAAGTCTTGACAGGGGACCCAACCTACAATGAGCAGTTCTTC. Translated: CASSQVLTGDPTYNEQFF.

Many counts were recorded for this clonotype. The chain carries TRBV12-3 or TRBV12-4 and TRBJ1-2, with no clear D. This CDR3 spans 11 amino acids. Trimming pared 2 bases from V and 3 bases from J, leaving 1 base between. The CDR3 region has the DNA TGTGCCAGCAGTTTACACTATGGCTACACCTTC. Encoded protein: CASSLHYGYTF.

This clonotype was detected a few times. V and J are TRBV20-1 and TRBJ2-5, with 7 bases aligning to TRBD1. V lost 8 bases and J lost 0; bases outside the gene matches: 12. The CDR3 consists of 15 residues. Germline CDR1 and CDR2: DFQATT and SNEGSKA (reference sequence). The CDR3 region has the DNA TGCAGTCCAGCCCGGGACAGTTGGTACCAAGAGACCCAGTACTTC. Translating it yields CSPARDSWYQETQYF.

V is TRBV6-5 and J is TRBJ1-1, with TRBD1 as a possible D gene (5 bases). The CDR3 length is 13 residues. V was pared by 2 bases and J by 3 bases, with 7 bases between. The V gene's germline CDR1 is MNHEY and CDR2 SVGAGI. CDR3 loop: CASSYLGDTEAFF. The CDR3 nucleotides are TGTGCCAGCAGTTACCTGGGGGACACTGAAGCTTTCTTT.

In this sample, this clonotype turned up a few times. For the CDR3, the DNA is TGTGCCAGTTCACAGGGGGCAGGCGAAAAACTGTTTTTT. Translation gives CASSQGAGEKLFF. The J gene is TRBJ1-4, the V gene TRBV7-3; 9 nucleotides agree with TRBD1. The ends lost 9 bases at V and 8 bases at J; junction bases unmatched: 7. Germline loops: CDR1 SGHTA, CDR2 FQGTGA. The length of the CDR3 is 13 residues.

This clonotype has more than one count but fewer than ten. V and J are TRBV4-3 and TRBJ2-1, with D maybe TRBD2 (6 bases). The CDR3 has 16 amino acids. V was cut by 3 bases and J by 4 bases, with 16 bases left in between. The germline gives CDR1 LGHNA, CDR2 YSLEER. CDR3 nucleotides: TGCGCCAGCAGCCATTCCACCGGGACTCGTTACAATGAGCAGTTCTTC. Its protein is CASSHSTGTRYNEQFF.

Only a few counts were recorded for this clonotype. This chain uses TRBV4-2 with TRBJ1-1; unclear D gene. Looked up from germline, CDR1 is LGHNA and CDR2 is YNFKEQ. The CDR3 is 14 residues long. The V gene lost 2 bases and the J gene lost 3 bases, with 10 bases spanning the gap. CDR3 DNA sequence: TGTGCCAGCAGCCAACTTCCCGGGGACACTGAAGCTTTCTTT. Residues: CASSQLPGDTEAFF.

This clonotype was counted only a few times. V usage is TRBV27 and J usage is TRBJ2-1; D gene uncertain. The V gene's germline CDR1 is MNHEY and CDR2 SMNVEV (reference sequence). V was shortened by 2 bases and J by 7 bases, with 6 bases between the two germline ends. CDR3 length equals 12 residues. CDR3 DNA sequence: TGTGCCAGCAGTTTAGGGATGAATGAGCAGTTCTTC. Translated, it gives CASSLGMNEQFF.

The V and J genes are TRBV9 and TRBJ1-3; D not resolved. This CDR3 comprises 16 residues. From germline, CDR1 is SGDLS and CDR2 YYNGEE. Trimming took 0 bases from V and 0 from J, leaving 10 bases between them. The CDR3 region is CASSVGGSFSGNTIYF. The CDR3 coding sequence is TGTGCCAGCAGCGTAGGCGGCAGCTTCTCTGGAAACACCATATATTTT.

Written as DNA, the CDR3 is TGCGCCAGCAGCTCCGGCATTGGGAGGGGATCCTACGAGCAGTACTTC. Its protein product is CASSSGIGRGSYEQYF. This chain joins TRBV5-1 and TRBJ2-7, with 7 bases lining up with TRBD2. CDR1 and CDR2 from the germline V gene are SGHRS and YFSETQ. V was pared by 3 bases and J by 1 base, with 10 bases of the junction left unmatched. There are 16 residues in the CDR3.

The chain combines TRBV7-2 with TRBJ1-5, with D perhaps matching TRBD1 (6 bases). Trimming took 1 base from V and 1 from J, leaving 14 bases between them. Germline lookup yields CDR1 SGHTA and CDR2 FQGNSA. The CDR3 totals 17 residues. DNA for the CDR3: TGTGCCAGCAGCTTAGTACAGGGAGGTTTGAGCAATCAGCCCCAGCATTTT. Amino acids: CASSLVQGGLSNQPQHF.

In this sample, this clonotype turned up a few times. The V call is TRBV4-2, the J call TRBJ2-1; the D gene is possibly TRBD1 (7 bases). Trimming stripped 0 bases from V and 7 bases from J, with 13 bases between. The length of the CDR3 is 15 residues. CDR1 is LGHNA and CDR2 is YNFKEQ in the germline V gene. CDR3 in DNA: TGTGCCAGCAGCCAAGAGGGGGGACAGCTAAATGAGCAGTTCTTC. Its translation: CASSQEGGQLNEQFF.

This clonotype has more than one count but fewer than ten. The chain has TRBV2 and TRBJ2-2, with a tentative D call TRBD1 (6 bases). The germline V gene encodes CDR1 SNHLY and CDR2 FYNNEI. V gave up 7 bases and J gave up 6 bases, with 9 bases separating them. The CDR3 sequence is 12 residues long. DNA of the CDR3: TGTGCCAGCAACGAGGGGGCCGGGGAGCTGTTTTTT. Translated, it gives CASNEGAGELFF.

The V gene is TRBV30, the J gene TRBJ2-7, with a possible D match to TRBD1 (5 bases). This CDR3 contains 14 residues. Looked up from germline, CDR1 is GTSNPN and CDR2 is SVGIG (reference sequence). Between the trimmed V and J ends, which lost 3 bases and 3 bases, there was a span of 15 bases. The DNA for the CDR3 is TGTGCCTGGAGATGGCCAGGGTTACGCTACGAGCAGTACTTC. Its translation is CAWRWPGLRYEQYF. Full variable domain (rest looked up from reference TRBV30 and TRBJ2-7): SQTIHQWPATLVQPVGSPLSLECTVEGTSNPNLYWYRQAAGRGLQLLFYSVGIGQISSEVPQNLSASRPQDRQFILSSKKLLLSDSGFYLCAWRWPGLRYEQYFGPGTRLTVT.

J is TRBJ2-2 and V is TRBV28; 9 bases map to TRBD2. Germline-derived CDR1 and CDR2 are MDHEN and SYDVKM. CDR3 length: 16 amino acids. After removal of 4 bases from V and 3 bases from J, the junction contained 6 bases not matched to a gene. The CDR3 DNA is TGTGCCAGCAGTTCGGGACTAGCTGGGTACACCGGGGAGCTGTTTTTT. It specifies CASSSGLAGYTGELFF.

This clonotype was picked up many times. The CDR3 sequence: CASSSLAGGPANTGELFF. In DNA, the CDR3 is TGTGCCAGCAGTTCCCTAGCGGGGGGGCCGGCAAACACCGGGGAGCTGTTTTTT. The chain is built from TRBV2 and TRBJ2-2; the match to TRBD2 covers 12 bases. The length of the CDR3 is 18 residues. Germline V gene sequence: CDR1 SNHLY, CDR2 FYNNEI. The V segment lost 5 bases and the J segment 2 bases; nucleotides outside the gene matches: 9.

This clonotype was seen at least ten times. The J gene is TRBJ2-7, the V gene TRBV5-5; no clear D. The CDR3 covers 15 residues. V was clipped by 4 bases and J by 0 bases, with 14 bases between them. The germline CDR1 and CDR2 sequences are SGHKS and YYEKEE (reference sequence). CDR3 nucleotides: TGTGCCAGCAGCCCCGACATGGGAAACTCCTACGAGCAGTACGTC. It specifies CASSPDMGNSYEQYV.

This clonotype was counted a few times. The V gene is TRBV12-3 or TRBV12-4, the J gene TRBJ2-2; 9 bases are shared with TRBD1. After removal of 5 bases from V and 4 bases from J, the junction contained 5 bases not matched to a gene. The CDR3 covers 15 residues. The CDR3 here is CASSRTGGSTGELFF. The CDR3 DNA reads TGTGCCAGCAGTCGCACAGGGGGCAGCACCGGGGAGCTGTTTTTT.

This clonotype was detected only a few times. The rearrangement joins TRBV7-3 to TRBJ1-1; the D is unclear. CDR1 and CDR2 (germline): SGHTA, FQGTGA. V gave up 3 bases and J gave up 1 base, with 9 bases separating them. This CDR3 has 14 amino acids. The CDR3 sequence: CASSLNVGNTEAFF. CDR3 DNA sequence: TGTGCCAGCAGCTTGAATGTGGGGAACACTGAAGCTTTCTTT.

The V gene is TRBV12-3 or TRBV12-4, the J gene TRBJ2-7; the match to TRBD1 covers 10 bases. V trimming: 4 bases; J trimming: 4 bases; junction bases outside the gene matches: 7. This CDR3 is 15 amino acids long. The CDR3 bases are TGTGCCAGCAGTTGGACAGGGGGACTCGGGTACGAGCAGTACTTC. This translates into CASSWTGGLGYEQYF.

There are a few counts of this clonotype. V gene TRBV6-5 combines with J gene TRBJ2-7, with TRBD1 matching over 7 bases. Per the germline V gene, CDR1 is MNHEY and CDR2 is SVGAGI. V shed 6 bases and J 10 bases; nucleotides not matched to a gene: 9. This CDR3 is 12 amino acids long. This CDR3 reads CASSPQQGQQYF. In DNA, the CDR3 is TGTGCCAGCAGCCCCCAACAGGGGCAACAGTACTTC.

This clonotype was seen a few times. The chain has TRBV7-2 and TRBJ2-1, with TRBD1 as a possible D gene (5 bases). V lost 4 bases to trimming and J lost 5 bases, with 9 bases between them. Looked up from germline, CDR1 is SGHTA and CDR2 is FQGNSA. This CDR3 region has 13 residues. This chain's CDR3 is CASSSGHNNEQFF. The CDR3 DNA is TGTGCCAGCAGCTCAGGACACAACAATGAGCAGTTCTTC.

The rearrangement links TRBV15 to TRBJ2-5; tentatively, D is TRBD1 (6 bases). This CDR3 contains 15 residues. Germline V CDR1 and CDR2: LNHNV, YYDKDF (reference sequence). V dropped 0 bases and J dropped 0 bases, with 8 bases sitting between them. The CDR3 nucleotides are TGTGCCACCAGCAGAGATGGGGGCTACCAAGAGACCCAGTACTTC. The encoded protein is CATSRDGGYQETQYF.

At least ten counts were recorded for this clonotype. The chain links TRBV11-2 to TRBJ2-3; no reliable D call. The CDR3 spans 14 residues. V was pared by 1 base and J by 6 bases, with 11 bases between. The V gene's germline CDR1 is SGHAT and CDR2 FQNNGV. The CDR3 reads CASSLGRGSDTQYF. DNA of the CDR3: TGTGCCAGCAGCTTAGGACGAGGCTCGGATACGCAGTATTTT.

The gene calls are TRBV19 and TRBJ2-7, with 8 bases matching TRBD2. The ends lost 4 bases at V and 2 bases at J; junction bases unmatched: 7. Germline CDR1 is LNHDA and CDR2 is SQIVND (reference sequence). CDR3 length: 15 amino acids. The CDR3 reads CASSTYSGVAYEQYF. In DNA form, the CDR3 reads TGTGCCAGTAGTACCTATAGCGGGGTCGCCTACGAGCAGTACTTC.

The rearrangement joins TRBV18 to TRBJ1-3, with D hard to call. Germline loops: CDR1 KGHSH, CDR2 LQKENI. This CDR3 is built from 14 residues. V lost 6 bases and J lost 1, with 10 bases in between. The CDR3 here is CASSPLQSGNTIYF. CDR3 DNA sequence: TGTGCCAGCTCCCCGCTGCAGTCTGGAAACACCATATATTTT.